These T cell receptor beta chains were read from a single sample in a study of blood T cell repertoires in COVID-19. Assay used: immunoSEQ multiplex PCR; TCRdb lists only in-frame clones, some missing. Of around 68,000 clones in the sample, 80% to 95% were seen once. Sequenced sample: peripheral blood. The receptors were sampled from a man between 65 and 85 years old with active COVID-19. Each CDR3 is given with its conserved first and last residue. A D gene is named only where the DNA matches it firmly. For some rows the clone size is stated as once, few or many, or as a class when expanded; others skip it.

clone_size	v_call	d_call	j_call	cdr3_aa	cdr3_nt
.	TRBV9	.	TRBJ2-1	CASSVADFEGEQFF	TGTGCCAGCAGCGTAGCTGACTTCGAAGGTGAGCAGTTCTTC
.	TRBV20-1	.	TRBJ2-5	CSAISSETQYF	TGCAGTGCCATTTCATCAGAGACCCAGTACTTC
.	TRBV4-3	.	TRBJ1-3	CASSQDPPSSGNTIYF	TGCGCCAGCAGCCAAGATCCTCCGAGCTCTGGAAACACCATATATTTT
.	TRBV28	.	TRBJ1-2	CASSLWGASNYGYTF	TGTGCCAGCAGTTTATGGGGGGCTAGTAACTATGGCTACACCTTC
.	TRBV5-1	.	TRBJ2-3	CASSSLGGATDTQYF	TGCGCCAGCAGCTCCCTGGGGGGGGCCACAGATACGCAGTATTTT
.	TRBV7-8	TRBD2	TRBJ2-3	CASSPGLAGTRSTDTQYF	TGTGCCAGCAGCCCGGGACTAGCGGGGACACGAAGCACAGATACGCAGTATTTT
.	TRBV6-6	TRBD1	TRBJ1-2	CASRPDRVGSYGYTF	TGTGCCAGCAGACCGGACAGGGTGGGTTCCTATGGCTACACCTTC
few	TRBV4-1	.	TRBJ1-6	CASSQSPPGMSSYNSPLHF	TGCGCCAGCAGCCAATCGCCACCCGGTATGAGCTCCTATAATTCACCCCTCCACTTT
.	TRBV6-5	.	TRBJ1-5	CASSPGIGNQPQHF	TGTGCCAGCTCCCCGGGGATTGGCAATCAGCCCCAGCATTTT
once	TRBV7-2	TRBD2	TRBJ2-1	CASSLAPGGPNEQFF	TGTGCCAGCAGCTTAGCTCCGGGGGGGCCAAATGAGCAGTTCTTC
.	TRBV19	.	TRBJ1-4	CASSSTGGPPGEKLFF	TGTGCCAGTAGCTCAACCGGCGGACCCCCGGGAGAAAAACTGTTTTTT
.	TRBV12-3/TRBV12-4	.	TRBJ1-4	CASSSKGNEKLFF	TGTGCCAGCAGTTCTAAGGGGAATGAAAAACTGTTTTTT
.	TRBV7-3	TRBD1	TRBJ2-5	CASSSRTGEETQYF	TGTGCCAGCAGCTCCAGGACAGGGGAGGAGACCCAGTACTTC
.	TRBV7-9	TRBD1	TRBJ1-1	CASSQTTGLGEAFF	TGTGCCAGCAGCCAAACGACAGGGTTGGGTGAAGCTTTCTTT
.	TRBV5-1	.	TRBJ1-2	CASSLETGLRGYTF	TGCGCCAGCAGCTTGGAGACAGGCCTCCGTGGCTACACCTTC
.	TRBV3-1/TRBV3-2	.	TRBJ2-1	CASSPSRYNEQFF	TGTGCCAGCAGCCCCTCCAGATACAATGAGCAGTTCTTC
.	TRBV7-2	TRBD1	TRBJ2-7	CASSFRTGGYEQYF	TGTGCCAGCAGCTTTAGGACAGGGGGGTACGAGCAGTACTTC
.	TRBV15	.	TRBJ1-5	CATSSYQGGQPQHF	TGTGCCACCAGCAGTTATCAGGGAGGTCAGCCCCAGCATTTT
.	TRBV3-1/TRBV3-2	.	TRBJ1-2	CASSSQVYGYTF	TGTGCCAGCAGCTCACAGGTTTATGGCTACACCTTC
.	TRBV7-3	.	TRBJ1-5	CASSLGPGDWPQHF	TGTGCCAGCAGCTTAGGTCCGGGGGATTGGCCCCAGCATTTT
.	TRBV7-9	TRBD2	TRBJ2-3	CASSRGTSGGGTDTQYF	TGTGCCAGCAGCCGAGGGACTAGCGGGGGAGGCACAGATACGCAGTATTTT
.	TRBV11-3	TRBD1	TRBJ2-2	CASSLDDWTGETGELFF	TGTGCCAGCAGCTTAGATGACTGGACAGGTGAAACCGGGGAGCTGTTTTTT
.	TRBV19	.	TRBJ1-1	CASSTSLTMQGPGAFF	TGTGCCAGTAGTACCTCCCTGACAATGCAGGGCCCCGGAGCTTTCTTT
once	TRBV2	TRBD2	TRBJ2-2	CASSKNRAGLSSAGELFF	TGTGCCAGCTCTAAAAACCGAGCGGGGTTATCGTCCGCCGGGGAGCTGTTTTTT
.	TRBV4-2	.	TRBJ1-1	CASSQVEGMNTEAFF	TGTGCCAGCAGCCAAGTGGAGGGCATGAACACTGAAGCTTTCTTT
.	TRBV3-1/TRBV3-2	.	TRBJ2-7	CASSLQNYEQYF	TGTGCCAGCAGCCTCCAGAACTACGAGCAGTACTTC
.	TRBV9	.	TRBJ1-2	CASSMTEDYGYTF	TGTGCCAGCAGCATGACAGAGGACTATGGCTACACCTTC
.	TRBV2	.	TRBJ2-1	CASQGSWNEQFF	TGTGCCAGTCAGGGTTCCTGGAATGAGCAGTTCTTC
.	TRBV27	TRBD1	TRBJ1-4	CASSTGTGNEKLFF	TGTGCCAGCAGTACCGGGACAGGGAATGAAAAACTGTTTTTT
.	TRBV25-1	.	TRBJ1-6	CASSESRSSYNSPLHF	TGTGCCAGCAGTGAGTCCCGTAGCTCCTATAATTCACCCCTCCACTTT
.	TRBV5-1	.	TRBJ2-5	CASSLAGMETQYF	TGCGCCAGCAGCTTGGCAGGGATGGAGACCCAGTACTTC
few	TRBV5-6	TRBD1	TRBJ2-2	CASSSWDRRTGELFF	TGTGCCAGCAGCTCATGGGACAGGCGCACCGGGGAGCTGTTTTTT
once	TRBV19	TRBD2	TRBJ2-2	CASSFSGGNTGELFF	TGTGCCAGTAGTTTTAGCGGGGGTAACACCGGGGAGCTGTTTTTT
.	TRBV29-1	.	TRBJ2-2	CSVHRGGNTGELFF	TGCAGCGTTCACAGGGGGGGGAACACCGGGGAGCTGTTTTTT
.	TRBV5-1	TRBD1	TRBJ1-4	CASSSGQGNEKLFF	TGCGCCAGCAGCTCGGGACAGGGGAACGAAAAACTGTTTTTT
.	TRBV7-2	TRBD1	TRBJ1-3	CASSLAWTGNGNTIYF	TGTGCCAGCAGCTTAGCGTGGACAGGGAACGGAAACACCATATATTTT
.	TRBV24-1	.	TRBJ1-1	CATSSQGAEAFF	TGTGCCACCAGTAGTCAGGGCGCTGAAGCTTTCTTT
.	TRBV5-1	.	TRBJ2-3	CASSFTGPDTQYF	TGCGCCAGCAGCTTTACAGGGCCAGATACGCAGTATTTT
.	TRBV9	TRBD2	TRBJ2-5	CASSVAMASGYQETQYF	TGTGCCAGCAGCGTAGCCATGGCTAGCGGGTACCAAGAGACCCAGTACTTC
.	TRBV6-5	.	TRBJ1-3	CASRDRQAGNTIYF	TGTGCCAGCAGGGATCGGCAGGCTGGAAACACCATATATTTT
.	TRBV28	.	TRBJ1-1	CASSLLGGKIAEAFF	TGTGCCAGCAGTTTATTAGGCGGGAAGATCGCTGAAGCTTTCTTT
.	TRBV4-1	.	TRBJ2-3	CASSQVVSSADTQYF	TGCGCCAGCAGCCAAGTGGTGAGCAGCGCAGATACGCAGTATTTT
few	TRBV6-4	TRBD1	TRBJ2-7	CASSEYPGQSYEQYF	TGTGCCAGCAGTGAATACCCGGGACAGAGCTACGAGCAGTACTTC
once	TRBV5-4	TRBD2	TRBJ2-3	CASRPRLAGGLDTQYF	TGTGCCAGCAGACCAAGACTAGCGGGGGGGCTAGATACGCAGTATTTT
.	TRBV24-1	.	TRBJ2-3	CATSDTRVSWRGPDTQYF	TGTGCCACCAGTGATACCCGGGTATCCTGGCGGGGGCCAGATACGCAGTATTTT
.	TRBV10-3	.	TRBJ1-5	CAISAGLNNQPQHF	TGTGCCATCAGTGCCGGGTTAAACAATCAGCCCCAGCATTTT
.	TRBV6-5	.	TRBJ1-2	CASRDTTGNYGYTF	TGTGCCAGCAGGGATACAACAGGGAACTATGGCTACACCTTC
.	TRBV2	.	TRBJ2-3	CASSELTDTQYF	TGTGCCAGCAGTGAACTCACAGATACGCAGTATTTT
.	TRBV7-2	.	TRBJ2-3	CASNSGATGDTQYF	TGTGCCAGCAACAGTGGGGCCACCGGGGATACGCAGTATTTT
.	TRBV7-9	TRBD2	TRBJ2-5	CASSFSGGAVETQYF	TGTGCCAGCAGCTTTAGCGGGGGGGCCGTAGAGACCCAGTACTTC
once	TRBV15	.	TRBJ1-5	CATSRDPLYQPQHF	TGTGCCACCAGCAGAGATCCCCTTTATCAGCCCCAGCATTTT
.	TRBV11-2	.	TRBJ2-7	CASSQHRGRDEQYF	TGTGCCAGCAGCCAGCACAGGGGGAGGGACGAGCAGTACTTC
.	TRBV3-1/TRBV3-2	.	TRBJ2-7	CASSQGVSGSYEQYF	TGTGCCAGCAGCCAAGGAGTGAGCGGCTCCTACGAGCAGTACTTC
.	TRBV3-1/TRBV3-2	.	TRBJ1-5	CASSQGWQGQPQHF	TGTGCCAGCAGCCAAGGATGGCAGGGTCAGCCCCAGCATTTT
.	TRBV5-4	TRBD1	TRBJ2-5	CASSLQGQETQYF	TGTGCCAGCAGCTTACAGGGGCAAGAGACCCAGTACTTC